Below, one T cell receptor (beta chain) is given with its context. The data are from a study of blood T cell repertoires in COVID-19. The V segment lost 4 bases and the J segment 4 bases; nucleotides outside the gene matches: 7. Germline loops: CDR1 SGHTA, CDR2 FQGNSA. This CDR3 is built from 15 residues. Repertoires were generated with immunoSEQ multiplex PCR, while TCRdb's copy carries only in-frame clones and drops some. Found here are roughly 200,000 clones, nearly 85% of them singletons; the top ten hold roughly 1.3%. The sequence derives from a woman younger than 45 with COVID-19, enrolled during active disease. This chain joins TRBV7-2 and TRBJ2-7; 10 nucleotides line up with TRBD1. Sequencing used peripheral blood. The CDR3 sequence is CASSSSGQGTYEQYF. Written as DNA, the CDR3 is TGTGCCAGCAGCTCCTCGGGACAGGGGACGTACGAGCAGTACTTC.